This T cell receptor beta chain was recovered during a study of post-analysis software for immune sequencing data. About the study: Patients with relapsing-remitting, secondary progressive and progressive-relapsing multiple sclerosis courses were all represented.

Libraries were made from TCR beta cDNA, and they carried unique molecular identifiers. TCRdb redid the calling of the PCR reads with MiXCR, one entry per CDR3 protein. The sample has hundreds of thousands of distinct CDR3 sequences, less than 35% seen once; the top ten hold around 0.6%. General study results and limits: In multiple sclerosis, normalized Chao1 diversity was significantly below that of controls. The five TRBV segments detected at higher frequency in patients than in controls included TRBV5-6, TRBV5-1 and TRBV20-1.

Of note for this clonotype: Its specificity is unknown.

This CDR3 comprises 15 residues. In germline, CDR1 is SGHRS, CDR2 YFSETQ. V gave up 4 bases and J gave up 3 bases, with 17 bases separating them. This TCR was recovered from a girl aged 5 to 17 with multiple sclerosis. This rearrangement joins TRBV5-1 to TRBJ2-7; TRBD2 is a possible D gene (6 bases). Sequencing was done on a sample of blood. The CDR3 here is CASSIAGTGNYEQYF. In DNA form, the CDR3 reads TGCGCCAGCAGCATAGCCGGGACTGGAAACTACGAGCAGTACTTC. The whole variable domain, filled in from reference TRBV5-1 and TRBJ2-7, reads KAGVTQTPRYLIKTRGQQVTLSCSPISGHRSVSWYQQTPGQGLQFLFEYFSETQRNKGNFPGRFSGRQFSNSRSEMNVSTLELGDSALYLCASSIAGTGNYEQYFGPGTRLTVT.